This entry lists 21 T cell receptor beta chains sequenced from one sample in a study of PD-1 blockade in classical Hodgkin lymphoma. TCRdb keeps only in-frame clones here, not all; method: immunoSEQ multiplex PCR. The table has 95,000 to 100,000 clones, 80% to 90% seen once. With no exception, relapse followed autologous stem cell transplantation in all patients, and brentuximab vedotin exposure varied. The material sequenced was peripheral blood mononuclear cells (PBMCs), taken before the second cycle of nivolumab. Receptors were obtained from a human donor with classical Hodgkin lymphoma.

This chain connects TRBV7-6 to TRBJ1-3; D is uncertain. Trimming pared 3 bases from V and 0 bases from J, leaving 15 bases between. CDR1 and CDR2 (germline): SGHVS, FNYEAQ. The CDR3 loop spans 17 amino acids. CDR3 nucleotide sequence: TGTGCCAGCAGCTTCGGTGGCCGCACCCGCTCTGGAAACACCATATATTTT. Translating gives CASSFGGRTRSGNTIYF.

The chain recombines TRBV6-6 with TRBJ1-1; D is perhaps TRBD1 (6 bases). CDR1 and CDR2 (germline): MNHNY, SVGAGI (reference sequence). This CDR3 region has 11 residues. V dropped 10 bases and J dropped 10 bases, with 16 bases sitting between them. As DNA, the CDR3 is TGTGCCATCTCATTCGAGGGGGGAGCTTTCTTT. It codes for CAISFEGGAFF.

This clone was detected once. The chain joins TRBV6-5 to TRBJ2-2, with unresolved D. The CDR3 consists of 14 residues. V shed 7 bases and J shed 0 bases, with 9 bases lying between them. In germline, CDR1 is MNHEY, CDR2 SVGAGI. In nucleotides, the CDR3 is TGTGCCAGCATCGGTGCCACGAACACCGGGGAGCTGTTTTTT. It yields the protein CASIGATNTGELFF.

The chain carries TRBV6-4 and TRBJ2-3; D may correspond to TRBD1 or TRBD2 (5 bases each). Per germline, CDR1 MRHNA and CDR2 SNTAGT. V was cut by 2 bases and J by 4 bases, with 13 bases left in between. There are 15 residues in the CDR3. CDR3 nucleotide sequence: TGTGCCAGCAGTGACGTGTGGGGGTTCTCAGATACGCAGTATTTT. It yields the protein CASSDVWGFSDTQYF.

J is TRBJ2-5 and V is TRBV10-3; D is ambiguous. There are 15 residues in the CDR3. Germline V CDR1 and CDR2: ENHRY, SYGVKD. V lost 2 bases, J lost 0 bases, and 10 bases lay in between. As DNA, the CDR3 is TGTGCCATCAGTGAGGGGATATCGTACCAAGAGACCCAGTACTTC. Amino acids: CAISEGISYQETQYF.

The V and J genes are TRBV4-2 and TRBJ1-4; TRBD1 matches at 7 bases. In germline, CDR1 is LGHNA, CDR2 YNFKEQ. The CDR3 totals 19 residues. J was trimmed by 0 bases and V by 6 bases; bases with no gene match: 16. The CDR3 here is CASSPSPGTVRSTNEKLFF. DNA of the CDR3: TGTGCCAGCAGTCCATCCCCCGGGACAGTACGTTCAACTAATGAAAAACTGTTTTTT.

The chain employs TRBV9 and TRBJ2-3, with TRBD2 matching over 7 bases. V shed 4 bases and J 5 bases; nucleotides not matched to a gene: 10. This CDR3 is 15 amino acids long. The germline CDR1 and CDR2 sequences are SGDLS and YYNGEE. The DNA for the CDR3 is TGTGCCAGCAGCCTAGCGGATATGGTGGGAGATACGCAGTATTTT. Protein: CASSLADMVGDTQYF. Complete variable domain (other parts from reference TRBV9 and TRBJ2-3): DSGVTQTPKHLITATGQRVTLRCSPRSGDLSVYWYQQSLDQGLQFLIQYYNGEERAKGNILERFSAQQFPDLHSELNLSSLELGDSALYFCASSLADMVGDTQYFGPGTRLTVL.

The chain combines TRBV5-1 with TRBJ1-1; D call uncertain. The CDR3 has 16 residues. V lost 0 bases and J lost 3, with 15 bases in between. Germline V gene sequence: CDR1 SGHRS, CDR2 YFSETQ. CDR3 amino acids: CASSLAGRAPYTEAFF. The DNA for the CDR3 is TGCGCCAGCAGCTTGGCCGGAAGGGCCCCTTACACTGAAGCTTTCTTT. The complete variable domain, with remaining parts taken from reference TRBV5-1 and TRBJ1-1, reads KAGVTQTPRYLIKTRGQQVTLSCSPISGHRSVSWYQQTPGQGLQFLFEYFSETQRNKGNFPGRFSGRQFSNSRSEMNVSTLELGDSALYLCASSLAGRAPYTEAFFGQGTRLTVV.

V is TRBV14 and J is TRBJ1-1; D is possibly TRBD1 (5 bases). This CDR3 comprises 14 residues. Germline V lookup: CDR1 SGHDN, CDR2 FVKESK. Between the trimmed V and J ends, which lost 1 base and 7 bases, there was a span of 13 bases. This CDR3 reads CASSQGGWHREAFF. The CDR3 nucleotides read TGTGCCAGCAGCCAAGGGGGGTGGCATCGTGAAGCTTTCTTT.

This chain uses TRBV7-9 with TRBJ2-3; D possibly uses TRBD1 or TRBD2 (7 bases each). Germline V gives CDR1 SEHNR, CDR2 FQNEAQ (reference sequence). The CDR3 extends over 16 amino acids. V was cut by 5 bases and J by 2 bases, with 17 bases left in between. The CDR3, as DNA: TGTGCCAGCAGCCAGGGGGGCGGGGGAGTCACAGATACGCAGTATTTT. It codes for CASSQGGGGVTDTQYF.

This chain's CDR3 is CASSEWNYGYTF. The DNA of the CDR3 is TGTGCCAGCAGTGAGTGGAACTATGGCTACACCTTC. The chain joins TRBV25-1 to TRBJ1-2; no firm D call. Trimming removed 3 bases from V and 2 bases from J, with 4 bases in between. The CDR3 is 12 residues long. Germline-derived CDR1 and CDR2 are MGHDK and SYGVNS.

This chain joins TRBV19 and TRBJ2-2, with D possibly matching TRBD2 (6 bases). V was shortened by 1 base and J by 4 bases, with 13 bases between the two germline ends. In germline, CDR1 is LNHDA, CDR2 SQIVND (reference sequence). The CDR3 spans 16 residues. CDR3 in DNA: TGTGCCAGTAGTATAGCTGGGCAGGGAGGCACCGGGGAGCTGTTTTTT. It yields the protein CASSIAGQGGTGELFF. The variable domain in full, with the rest retrieved from reference TRBV19 and TRBJ2-2, is DGGITQSPKYLFRKEGQNVTLSCEQNLNHDAMYWYRQDPGQGLRLIYYSQIVNDFQKGDIAEGYSVSREKKESFPLTVTSAQKNPTAFYLCASSIAGQGGTGELFFGEGSRLTVL.

J is TRBJ2-7 and V is TRBV5-6; unclear D gene. The V end was cut by 4 bases, the J end by 3 bases, with 17 bases between. CDR3 length equals 15 residues. Germline V lookup: CDR1 SGHDT, CDR2 YYEEEE. CDR3 in amino acids: CASSAPPAGYYEQYF. CDR3 nucleotides: TGTGCCAGCAGCGCCCCCCCGGCCGGCTACTACGAGCAGTACTTC.

This clone was found once. Other nucleotide sequences from this sample produce the same CDR3. The chain carries TRBV5-1 and TRBJ2-7, with D possibly being TRBD1 (5 bases). V was pared by 5 bases and J by 3 bases, with 15 bases between. CDR3 length equals 14 residues. Germline V lookup: CDR1 SGHRS, CDR2 YFSETQ. The CDR3 spells CASRVRQGVYEQYF. The CDR3 DNA sequence: TGCGCCAGCAGGGTGCGGCAGGGCGTCTACGAGCAGTACTTC.

The V gene is TRBV19, the J gene TRBJ2-1; D is possibly TRBD2 (6 bases). CDR1 is LNHDA, CDR2 SQIVND, per germline (reference sequence). V lost 3 bases to trimming and J lost 3 bases, with 12 bases between them. The CDR3 runs to 15 residues. The CDR3, as DNA: TGTGCCAGTAGTATGAGTCGCGGGGACTACAATGAGCAGTTCTTC. This translates into CASSMSRGDYNEQFF.

V is TRBV7-8 and J is TRBJ1-6, with 9 bases identical to TRBD1. Per the germline V gene, CDR1 is SGHVS and CDR2 is FQNEAQ. V lost 5 bases to trimming and J lost 9 bases; unmatched junction nucleotides: 8. The CDR3 covers 15 residues. The DNA of the CDR3 is TGTGCCAGCAGCACAGGACAGGGGAGAGGTTCACCCCTCCACTTT. Translation: CASSTGQGRGSPLHF.

DNA for the CDR3: TGTGCCAGCAACACGGCGGGGGGAGTACACTATGGCTACACCTTC. Translating it yields CASNTAGGVHYGYTF. The V gene is TRBV7-2, the J gene TRBJ1-2; weak D call: TRBD1 (5 bases). Trimming pared 7 bases from V and 3 bases from J, leaving 18 bases between. This CDR3 contains 15 residues. Germline CDR1 SGHTA, CDR2 FQGNSA. Full variable domain (outside the CDR3, taken from reference TRBV7-2 and TRBJ1-2): GAGVSQSPSNKVTEKGKDVELRCDPISGHTALYWYRQSLGQGLEFLIYFQGNSAPDKSGLPSDRFSAERTGGSVSTLTIQRTQQEDSAVYLCASNTAGGVHYGYTFGSGTRLTVV.

V is TRBV6-5 and J is TRBJ1-2; TRBD1 matches at 7 bases. The CDR3 has 13 residues. After removal of 7 bases from V and 4 bases from J, the junction contained 6 bases not matched to a gene. In germline, CDR1 is MNHEY, CDR2 SVGAGI. As DNA, the CDR3 is TGTGCCAGCACTGACAGGGATAGCTATGGCTACACCTTC. This gives the protein CASTDRDSYGYTF.

V gene TRBV5-1 combines with J gene TRBJ2-1; D call uncertain. V lost 0 bases and J 8 bases, leaving 15 bases between the germline ends. Germline V gene lookup returns CDR1 SGHRS and CDR2 YFSETQ. The CDR3 extends over 15 amino acids. The CDR3 nucleotides are TGCGCCAGCAGCTTGGCCGGGCAGGTGGCTGATGAGCAGTTCTTC. Its translation: CASSLAGQVADEQFF. Based on the CDR3 plus reference TRBV5-1 and TRBJ2-1, the full variable domain is KAGVTQTPRYLIKTRGQQVTLSCSPISGHRSVSWYQQTPGQGLQFLFEYFSETQRNKGNFPGRFSGRQFSNSRSEMNVSTLELGDSALYLCASSLAGQVADEQFFGPGTRLTVL.

This clone is termed medium-sized. The chain combines TRBV9 with TRBJ2-3, with 7 bases lining up with TRBD1. The V segment lost 7 bases and the J segment 2 bases; nucleotides outside the gene matches: 7. Germline-derived CDR1 and CDR2 are SGDLS and YYNGEE. This CDR3 spans 14 amino acids. Here the CDR3 DNA reads TGTGCCAGCCGGCAGGGGGATCCCACAGATACGCAGTATTTT. Translated, it gives CASRQGDPTDTQYF.

The rearrangement joins TRBV4-3 to TRBJ2-7; the match to TRBD1 covers 9 bases. With 0 bases clipped from V and 2 bases from J, the junction kept 5 bases outside the gene matches. There are 16 residues in the CDR3. CDR1 and CDR2 (germline): LGHNA, YSLEER. CDR3 loop: CASSQDQGQGAYEQYF. The CDR3 nucleotides read TGCGCCAGCAGCCAAGATCAGGGACAGGGAGCCTACGAGCAGTACTTC.